Each of the 8 T cell receptor beta chains below was sequenced from the same sample in a study of shared clonotypes between healthy human individuals. The protocol was immunoSEQ multiplex PCR, while the TCRdb copy is restricted to in-frame clones and leaves out a portion. The data contain 650,000 to 800,000 clones, 72% of them singletons. Specimen: memory CD4+ T cells sorted from blood. Specified subset: CD45RA-negative fraction. These receptors all come from a woman in her thirties in good health.

The chain combines TRBV28 with TRBJ2-1, with TRBD2 matching over 7 bases. The CDR3 is 14 residues long. With 2 bases clipped from V and 3 bases from J, the junction kept 1 base outside the gene matches. Germline V gene sequence: CDR1 MDHEN, CDR2 SYDVKM. The CDR3 bases are TGTGCCAGCAGTTTAACGGGGGGCTACAATGAGCAGTTCTTC. Translation: CASSLTGGYNEQFF. Drawing the rest from reference TRBV28 and TRBJ2-1, the complete variable domain is DVKVTQSSRYLVKRTGEKVFLECVQDMDHENMFWYRQDPGLGLRLIYFSYDVKMKEKGDIPEGYSVSREKKERFSLILESASTNQTSMYLCASSLTGGYNEQFFGPGTRLTVL.

This clone was counted between two and nine times. The CDR3 bases are TGTGCCAGCTCACTAGACAGGGGCGAGCAGTACTTC. Translated, it gives CASSLDRGEQYF. The V and J genes are TRBV18 and TRBJ2-7; TRBD1 agrees at 8 bases. Germline CDR1 reads KGHSH; CDR2 reads LQKENI. CDR3 length: 12 amino acids. The trim removed 4 bases at V and 6 bases at J, leaving 2 bases unmatched.

Written as DNA, the CDR3 is TGTGCCAGCAGTGCTAGACTAGCGGGAGTGGGAAATGAGCAGTTCTTC. It is translated as CASSARLAGVGNEQFF. This chain uses TRBV2 with TRBJ2-1; 12 bases map to TRBD2. This CDR3 is 16 amino acids long. Germline assignment: CDR1 SNHLY and CDR2 FYNNEI. Trimming took 4 bases from V and 7 from J; bases not matched to a gene: 8.

The V and J genes are TRBV19 and TRBJ1-3; D may be TRBD1 (5 bases). Per germline, CDR1 LNHDA and CDR2 SQIVND (reference sequence). V gave up 5 bases and J gave up 0 bases, with 8 bases separating them. There are 14 residues in the CDR3. CDR3 loop: CASSADSSGNTIYF. CDR3 nucleotides: TGTGCCAGTAGTGCCGACAGCTCTGGAAACACCATATATTTT.

V usage is TRBV7-2 and J usage is TRBJ2-3; D is uncertain. The CDR3 has 14 amino acids. Trimming took off 5 bases at V and 0 bases at J, with 9 bases between the two ends. Per germline, CDR1 SGHTA and CDR2 FQGNSA. The CDR3 DNA reads TGTGCCAGCAGCCCGACGACTAGCACAGATACGCAGTATTTT. It is translated as CASSPTTSTDTQYF.

This clone was seen only once. The chain carries TRBV15 and TRBJ1-1; 10 positions agree with TRBD1. The CDR3 totals 18 residues. From germline, CDR1 is LNHNV and CDR2 YYDKDF (reference sequence). The J segment lost 3 bases and the V segment lost 1 base, leaving 11 bases of the junction unmatched. DNA for the CDR3: TGTGCCACCAGCAGAGCACCGGGACAGGGGTTTTTGGACACTGAAGCTTTCTTT. This codes for CATSRAPGQGFLDTEAFF.

The rearrangement links TRBV5-1 to TRBJ1-1, with TRBD1 matching 9 bases. The CDR3 has 15 amino acids. Per germline, CDR1 SGHRS and CDR2 YFSETQ. J was trimmed by 1 base and V by 4 bases; bases with no gene match: 5. The chain's CDR3 is CASSTGQGENTEAFF. The CDR3 nucleotides read TGCGCCAGCAGCACGGGACAGGGTGAGAACACTGAAGCTTTCTTT.

The rearrangement uses TRBV4-1 and TRBJ1-5, with D possibly being TRBD1 (5 bases). This CDR3 is built from 19 residues. Trimming stripped 0 bases from V and 0 bases from J, with 18 bases between. Germline V gene data show CDR1 as MGHRA and CDR2 as YSYEKL. The CDR3 nucleotides are TGCGCCAGCAGCCAAGATAGAGTCCGGGGCTTTTATAGCAATCAGCCCCAGCATTTT. Its protein is CASSQDRVRGFYSNQPQHF.